This T cell receptor (beta chain) came from a study of blood T cell repertoires in COVID-19. At the level of the study: Both acute and convalescent COVID-19 samples were obtained from the United States, Italy and Spain.

This CDR3 comprises 12 residues. The ends were cut back, 7 bases at V and 0 bases at J, with 4 bases in the middle. Per the germline V gene, CDR1 is MNHEY and CDR2 is SVGAGI. With regard to this clone: The sample contains more than one DNA sequence encoding this CDR3.

Libraries were prepared by immunoSEQ multiplex PCR; TCRdb keeps only in-frame clonotypes and omits some of them. Here the sample spans over 130,000 clones, roughly 87% being singletons. This chain uses TRBV6-5 with TRBJ1-3; D ambiguous. The sequencing input was peripheral blood. This TCR derives from a woman aged 60 to 75 with active or convalescent COVID-19. The CDR3 spells CASKSSGNTIYF. DNA of the CDR3: TGTGCCAGCAAGAGCTCTGGAAACACCATATATTTT.